Each of the 12 T cell receptor beta chains below was sequenced from the same sample in a study of T cells after yellow fever vaccination (dated by TCRdb to about 2019). In the paper's terms, the treatment or condition label means: live attenuated yellow fever vaccine strain. To prepare the library, 5' RACE was applied. The run used an Illumina HiSeq 2500. In TCRdb, the public reads were trimmed at Q25 with fastp and aligned with MiXCR, with productive beta chains retained. Identical CDR3 protein sequences are pooled into one entry, listed with their most common genes and DNA. This sample comprises about 580,000 distinct CDR3 sequences, about a sixth of them detected only once. The top ten constitute around 16% of the sample. Sequenced material: PBMCs, taken about 5 days after the first yellow fever vaccination. The source is a man aged 18 to 29 who received the YFV17D yellow fever vaccine.

CDR3 DNA: TGTGCCAGCAGCTTAGGACTAGGGGGTCGGGACACCATATATTTT. Translation: CASSLGLGGRDTIYF. The chain employs TRBV7-2 and TRBJ1-3, with D possibly matching TRBD1 (6 bases). The CDR3 loop spans 15 amino acids. Germline V gives CDR1 SGHTA, CDR2 FQGNSA. V was shortened by 1 base and J by 8 bases, with 15 bases between the two germline ends.

This clonotype has at least ten counts. The V and J genes are TRBV5-1 and TRBJ2-5, with 11 bases fitting TRBD2. This CDR3 spans 15 amino acids. Looked up from germline, CDR1 is SGHRS and CDR2 is YFSETQ. The V and J ends lost 1 base and 4 bases, in that order; junction bases with no gene match: 3. The CDR3 sequence: CASSLTSGGGETQYF. Written as DNA, the CDR3 is TGCGCCAGCAGCTTGACTAGCGGGGGAGGAGAGACCCAGTACTTC.

In this sample, this clonotype turned up a few times. CDR3 in amino acids: CSVGIAREQYF. The CDR3, as DNA: TGCAGCGTAGGGATTGCGCGGGAGCAGTACTTC. The chain has TRBV29-1 and TRBJ2-7; D not resolved. Looked up from germline, CDR1 is SQVTM and CDR2 is ANQGSEA. V gave up 6 bases and J gave up 7 bases, with 13 bases separating them. This CDR3 is 11 amino acids long.

This clonotype was seen at least ten times. The chain links TRBV6-5 to TRBJ2-7; maybe TRBD1 (6 bases). With 0 bases removed from V and 2 bases from J, the gap between germline ends came to 11 bases. This CDR3 has 15 residues. In germline, CDR1 is MNHEY, CDR2 SVGAGI. CDR3 region: CASSYSPDRPYEQYF. The CDR3 DNA reads as TGTGCCAGCAGTTACTCCCCCGACAGGCCCTACGAGCAGTACTTC.

The V and J genes are TRBV5-6 and TRBJ2-3, with unresolved D. Germline CDR1 SGHDT, CDR2 YYEEEE. This CDR3 spans 13 amino acids. Between the trimmed V and J ends, which lost 2 bases and 6 bases, there was a span of 10 bases. The DNA of the CDR3 is TGTGCCAGCAGCTTTGAGATCAGGGATACGCAGTATTTT. This translates into CASSFEIRDTQYF.

The chain employs TRBV6-1 and TRBJ1-5; D not certain. V lost 7 bases and J lost 2, with 15 bases in between. Germline lookup yields CDR1 MNHNS and CDR2 SASEGT. The CDR3 loop spans 15 amino acids. CDR3 DNA: TGTGCCAGCACCTTAACCCAGGTGGGCAATCAGCCCCAGCATTTT. Protein product: CASTLTQVGNQPQHF.

V and J are TRBV4-1 and TRBJ1-2, with 9 bases aligning to TRBD1. V was pared by 2 bases and J by 5 bases, with 9 bases of the junction left unmatched. This CDR3 comprises 16 residues. Per germline, CDR1 MGHRA and CDR2 YSYEKL. As DNA, the CDR3 is TGCGCCAGCAGCCAAATACTTCCGGGACAGGGTTATGGCTACACCTTC. It translates to CASSQILPGQGYGYTF.

The genes are TRBV18 and TRBJ1-5; perhaps TRBD1 as D (6 bases). The CDR3 runs to 14 residues. Per the germline V gene, CDR1 is KGHSH and CDR2 is LQKENI. The V end was cut by 2 bases, the J end by 6 bases, with 11 bases between. CDR3 in amino acids: CASSPAQGSQPQHF. In DNA form, the CDR3 reads TGTGCCAGCTCACCAGCTCAGGGGAGTCAGCCCCAGCATTTT.

This clonotype was picked up a small number of times. The V and J genes are TRBV4-1 and TRBJ2-1; weak D call: TRBD2 (6 bases). V was shortened by 4 bases and J by 8 bases, with 18 bases between the two germline ends. The CDR3 has 15 residues. The germline CDR1 and CDR2 sequences are MGHRA and YSYEKL. The CDR3 here is CASSLNDYGGDEQFF. CDR3 bases: TGCGCCAGCAGCCTAAACGACTATGGAGGGGATGAGCAGTTCTTC.

The J gene is TRBJ2-1, the V gene TRBV5-1, with unresolved D. Trimming pared 3 bases from V and 8 bases from J, leaving 12 bases between. CDR3 length: 13 residues. Per the germline V gene, CDR1 is SGHRS and CDR2 is YFSETQ. The CDR3 DNA follows: TGCGCCAGCAGCTCGCAGCCCCAGGATGAGCAGTTCTTC. Encoded protein: CASSSQPQDEQFF.

Only a few counts were recorded for this clonotype. The J gene is TRBJ2-3, the V gene TRBV15; 14 bases match TRBD2. The trim removed 2 bases at V and 5 bases at J, leaving 3 bases unmatched. The CDR3 contains 16 residues. Germline CDR1 is LNHNV and CDR2 is YYDKDF (reference sequence). The CDR3 bases are TGTGCCACCAGCAGATCCGGGACTAGCGGGGGAGATACGCAGTATTTT. Protein product: CATSRSGTSGGDTQYF.

The V call is TRBV12-3 or TRBV12-4, the J call TRBJ2-1; 10 bases fit TRBD2. V shed 2 bases and J 5 bases; nucleotides not matched to a gene: 9. This CDR3 region has 17 residues. This CDR3 reads CASSLSWTSGINNEQFF. As DNA, the CDR3 is TGTGCCAGCAGTTTATCGTGGACTAGCGGAATTAACAATGAGCAGTTCTTC.